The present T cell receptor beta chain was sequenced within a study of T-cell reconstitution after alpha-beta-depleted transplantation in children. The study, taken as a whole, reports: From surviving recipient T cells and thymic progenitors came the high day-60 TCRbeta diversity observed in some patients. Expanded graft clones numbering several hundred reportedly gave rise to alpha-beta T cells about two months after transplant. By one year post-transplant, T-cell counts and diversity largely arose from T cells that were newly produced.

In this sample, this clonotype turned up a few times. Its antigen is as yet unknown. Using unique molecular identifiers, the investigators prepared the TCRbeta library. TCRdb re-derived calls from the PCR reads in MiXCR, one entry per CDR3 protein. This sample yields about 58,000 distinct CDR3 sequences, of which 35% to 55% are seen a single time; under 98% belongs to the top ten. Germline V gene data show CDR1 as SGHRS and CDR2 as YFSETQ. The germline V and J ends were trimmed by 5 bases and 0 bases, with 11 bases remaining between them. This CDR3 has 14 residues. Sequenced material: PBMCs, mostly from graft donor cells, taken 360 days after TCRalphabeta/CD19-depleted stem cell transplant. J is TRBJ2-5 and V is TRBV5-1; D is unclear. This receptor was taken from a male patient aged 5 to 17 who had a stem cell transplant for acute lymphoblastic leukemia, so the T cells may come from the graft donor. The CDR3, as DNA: TGCGCCAGCAGGGAACAGACGTACCAAGAGACCCAGTACTTC. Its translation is CASREQTYQETQYF.